This TCR beta chain was obtained from a study of T cells in Graves' hyperthyroidism and ophthalmopathy. A note on this clonotype: Its antigen is currently unknown.

Any patient presenting with uncontrolled infection, other autoimmune disease, pregnancy or lactation was left out. Findings and caveats of the study: Separating ophthalmopathy from stable hyperthyroidism was achieved by a 13 V-J model.

Trimming pared 5 bases from V and 1 base from J, leaving 15 bases between. This CDR3 has 15 residues. Germline V gene sequence: CDR1 PRHDT, CDR2 FYEKMQ (reference sequence). RNA transcripts were the template for amplifying TCR beta CDR3 regions. RT-PCR in the first round (using the HTBI primer set) targeted the TCR CDR3. MiXCR was run by TCRdb on the multiplex PCR reads, yielding one entry per CDR3 protein. This table holds approximately 570,000 distinct CDR3 sequences, about 20% found once. The receptor comes from a man in his forties with Graves' ophthalmopathy. What was sequenced was blood. The chain joins TRBV13 to TRBJ2-7; D assignment may be TRBD1 or TRBD2 (5 bases each). CDR3 nucleotides: TGTGCCAGCAGCCCCCGGGCGAGGGGTTCCTACGAGCAGTACTTC. Amino acid sequence: CASSPRARGSYEQYF.